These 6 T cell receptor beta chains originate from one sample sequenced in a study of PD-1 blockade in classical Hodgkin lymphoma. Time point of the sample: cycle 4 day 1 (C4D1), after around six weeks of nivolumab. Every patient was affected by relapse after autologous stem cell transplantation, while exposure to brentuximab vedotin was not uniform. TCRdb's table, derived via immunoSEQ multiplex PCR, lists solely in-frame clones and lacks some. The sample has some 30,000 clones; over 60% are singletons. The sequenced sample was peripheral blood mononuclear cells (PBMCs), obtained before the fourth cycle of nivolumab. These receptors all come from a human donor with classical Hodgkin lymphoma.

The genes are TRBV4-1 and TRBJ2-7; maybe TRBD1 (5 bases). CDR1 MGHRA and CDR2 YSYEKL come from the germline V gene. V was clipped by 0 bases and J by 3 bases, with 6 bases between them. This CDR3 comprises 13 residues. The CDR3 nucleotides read TGCGCCAGCAGCCAAGACAGGGTCTACGAGCAGTACTTC. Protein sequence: CASSQDRVYEQYF.

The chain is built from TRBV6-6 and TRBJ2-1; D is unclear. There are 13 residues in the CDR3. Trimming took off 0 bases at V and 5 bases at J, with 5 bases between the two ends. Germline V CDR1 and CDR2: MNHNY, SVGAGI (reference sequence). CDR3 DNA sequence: TGTGCCAGCAGTTACTCACTGGACAATGAGCAGTTCTTC. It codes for CASSYSLDNEQFF.

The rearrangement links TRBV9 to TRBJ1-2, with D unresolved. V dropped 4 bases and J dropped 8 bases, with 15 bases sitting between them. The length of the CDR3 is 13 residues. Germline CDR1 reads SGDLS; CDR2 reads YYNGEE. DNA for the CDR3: TGTGCCAGCAGCTCCGAAGGGAATAGCGGCTACACCTTC. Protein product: CASSSEGNSGYTF.

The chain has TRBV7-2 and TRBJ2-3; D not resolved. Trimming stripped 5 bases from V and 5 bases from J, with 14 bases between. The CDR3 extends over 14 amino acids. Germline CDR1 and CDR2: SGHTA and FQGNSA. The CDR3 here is CASSVGPEVDTQYF. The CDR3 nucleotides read TGTGCCAGCAGCGTGGGCCCAGAAGTAGATACGCAGTATTTT.

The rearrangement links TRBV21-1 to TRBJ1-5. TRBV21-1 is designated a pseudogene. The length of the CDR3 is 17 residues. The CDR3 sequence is CASGRWRGRYSNQPQHF. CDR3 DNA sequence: TGTGCCAGCGGCAGGTGGAGAGGACGGTATAGCAATCAGCCCCAGCATTTT.

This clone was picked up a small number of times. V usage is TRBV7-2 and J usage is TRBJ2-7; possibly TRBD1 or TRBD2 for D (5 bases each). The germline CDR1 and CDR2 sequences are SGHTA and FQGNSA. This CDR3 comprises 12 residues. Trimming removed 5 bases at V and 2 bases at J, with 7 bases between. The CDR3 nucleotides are TGTGCCAGCAGCGGGGGAACCTACGAGCAGTACTTC. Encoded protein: CASSGGTYEQYF. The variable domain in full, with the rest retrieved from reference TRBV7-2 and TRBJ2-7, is GAGVSQSPSNKVTEKGKDVELRCDPISGHTALYWYRQSLGQGLEFLIYFQGNSAPDKSGLPSDRFSAERTGGSVSTLTIQRTQQEDSAVYLCASSGGTYEQYFGPGTRLTVT.